The 20 T cell receptor beta chains below come from one sample, sequenced in a study of CD8 T cells in ankylosing spondylitis. TCRdb fed the 5' RACE reads into MiXCR, producing one record per CDR3 protein. Of fewer than 250,000 distinct CDR3 sequences in the sample, 10% to 13% are singletons; the top ten hold less than 25%. Sequenced sample: blood, either unsorted or a sorted T cell fraction (not recorded which). These receptors were obtained from a male donor with ankylosing spondylitis or in good health (not recorded which).

This clonotype was counted at least ten times. This chain connects TRBV20-1 to TRBJ2-2; D remains unclear. V lost 3 bases to trimming and J lost 2 bases, with 7 bases between them. The germline V gene has CDR1 DFQATT and CDR2 SNEGSKA (reference sequence). This CDR3 region has 13 residues. The CDR3 is CSASEPNTGELFF. The CDR3 bases are TGCAGTGCTAGCGAGCCCAACACCGGGGAGCTGTTTTTT.

The gene calls are TRBV3-1 and TRBJ2-3; 11 bases match TRBD2. Trimming took 5 bases from V and 13 from J; bases not matched to a gene: 5. Per germline, CDR1 LGHDT and CDR2 YNNKEL (reference sequence). The CDR3 extends over 12 amino acids. The CDR3 DNA reads as TGTGCCAGCAGCTTTAGCGGGGGGGAGGAGTATTTT. As protein: CASSFSGGEEYF.

This clonotype was picked up many times. The chain combines TRBV29-1 with TRBJ2-7; 11 bases fit TRBD1. Trimming took 4 bases from V and 2 from J; bases not matched to a gene: 1. From germline, CDR1 is SQVTM and CDR2 ANQGSEA. The CDR3 consists of 13 residues. The CDR3 DNA reads TGCAGCGTTGGGACAGGGGGCACCTACGAGCAGTACTTC. Its protein product is CSVGTGGTYEQYF.

The chain combines TRBV7-9 with TRBJ2-7; TRBD2 is a possible D gene (5 bases). Germline V lookup: CDR1 SEHNR, CDR2 FQNEAQ (reference sequence). This CDR3 contains 13 residues. V dropped 5 bases and J dropped 7 bases, with 15 bases sitting between them. As DNA, the CDR3 is TGTGCCAGCAGCCATTGGACGTCGGGGGAGCAGTACTTC. Protein product: CASSHWTSGEQYF. Filled out from reference TRBV7-9 and TRBJ2-7, the complete variable domain reads DTGVSQNPRHKITKRGQNVTFRCDPISEHNRLYWYRQTLGQGPEFLTYFQNEAQLEKSRLLSDRFSAERPKGSFSTLEIQRTEQGDSAMYLCASSHWTSGEQYFGPGTRLTVT.

This clonotype was seen at least ten times. The chain employs TRBV7-2 and TRBJ2-5, with TRBD2 matching over 8 bases. CDR3 size: 14 residues. The junction had 3 bases not matched to a gene; V was cut back by 5 bases and J by 1 base. Germline lookup yields CDR1 SGHTA and CDR2 FQGNSA. The CDR3 nucleotides are TGTGCCAGCAGCCTACTAGCGGCCCAAGAGACCCAGTACTTC. This gives the protein CASSLLAAQETQYF. Filled out from reference TRBV7-2 and TRBJ2-5, the complete variable domain reads GAGVSQSPSNKVTEKGKDVELRCDPISGHTALYWYRQSLGQGLEFLIYFQGNSAPDKSGLPSDRFSAERTGGSVSTLTIQRTQQEDSAVYLCASSLLAAQETQYFGPGTRLLVL.

This clonotype was recorded at least ten times. The chain combines TRBV10-3 with TRBJ1-4, with 9 bases identical to TRBD1. Germline trimming cut 11 bases from V and 3 bases from J; bases unmatched to any gene: 4. Germline V gene sequence: CDR1 ENHRY, CDR2 SYGVKD. CDR3 length: 13 residues. The CDR3 reads CASRDRANEKLFF. Written as DNA, the CDR3 is TGTGCCTCTCGGGACAGGGCTAATGAAAAACTGTTTTTT.

The V call is TRBV12-3 or TRBV12-4, the J call TRBJ2-1, with TRBD2 matching 9 bases. With 5 bases clipped from V and 6 bases from J, the junction kept 8 bases outside the gene matches. The CDR3 is 15 residues long. CDR3 region: CASSLSGGTGNEQFF. The DNA of the CDR3 is TGTGCCAGCAGTCTCAGCGGGGGGACCGGCAATGAGCAGTTCTTC.

This chain joins TRBV15 and TRBJ2-3; D gene ambiguous. V was trimmed by 3 bases and J by 2 bases, leaving 12 bases between them. The CDR3 has 15 residues. Germline lookup yields CDR1 LNHNV and CDR2 YYDKDF (reference sequence). The CDR3 nucleotides read TGTGCCACCAGCAGGAGACTCGACTTCACAGATACGCAGTATTTT. Protein sequence: CATSRRLDFTDTQYF.

This clonotype was counted at least ten times. The chain has TRBV9 and TRBJ2-7; D is tentatively TRBD1 or TRBD2 (5 bases each). The CDR3 is 12 residues long. CDR1 and CDR2 from the germline V gene are SGDLS and YYNGEE. V lost 0 bases, J lost 6 bases, and 7 bases lay in between. The CDR3 DNA follows: TGTGCCAGCAGCGTAGCAGGGAGCGAGCAGTACTTC. It encodes CASSVAGSEQYF.

This clonotype was detected a few times. The chain employs TRBV20-1 and TRBJ1-1; D is unclear. The CDR3 consists of 17 residues. The V and J ends lost 3 bases and 3 bases respectively, with 23 bases between them. The V gene's germline CDR1 is DFQATT and CDR2 SNEGSKA (reference sequence). The CDR3 DNA sequence: TGCAGTGCTAGCTTGGCAGCCGGTGGGAAGAGGGACACTGAAGCTTTCTTT. Its protein is CSASLAAGGKRDTEAFF.

The chain couples TRBV15 to TRBJ2-5, with 12 bases matching TRBD1. CDR1 and CDR2 from the germline V gene are LNHNV and YYDKDF (reference sequence). V lost 3 bases and J lost 5; bases outside the gene matches: 4. This CDR3 spans 15 amino acids. CDR3 bases: TGTGCCACCAGCAGGGGACAGGGGGCTGGGGAGACCCAGTACTTC. Translated: CATSRGQGAGETQYF.

The sample holds many counts of this clonotype. This sequence joins TRBV5-4 and TRBJ1-6; D may be TRBD1 (6 bases). The V gene's germline CDR1 is SGHNT and CDR2 YYREEE (reference sequence). Trimming took 0 bases from V and 9 from J, leaving 10 bases between them. This CDR3 region has 14 residues. CDR3 sequence reads: CASSLAEGVSPLHF. The CDR3 nucleotides are TGTGCCAGCAGCTTGGCCGAGGGGGTTTCACCCCTCCACTTT.

About this clonotype itself: A much larger clone sits a single nucleotide away, making a read error possible. The chain combines TRBV3-1 with TRBJ2-3; D is unresolved. The CDR3 extends over 19 amino acids. Looked up from germline, CDR1 is LGHDT and CDR2 is YNNKEL (reference sequence). CDR3 amino acids: CASTQDFFPGASTVDTQYF. Here the CDR3 DNA reads TGTGCCAGCACCCAAGATTTCTTTCCCGGAGCGTCGACGGTGGATACGCAGTATTTT.

This clonotype has ten or more counts. The chain uses TRBV5-1 and TRBJ2-7; 11 positions agree with TRBD2. Germline V gene sequence: CDR1 SGHRS, CDR2 YFSETQ. The CDR3 loop spans 14 amino acids. Losses at the gene ends were 10 bases for V and 12 bases for J; bases not matched to a gene: 18. CDR3 protein: CAGSPTSGDHRRYF. CDR3 bases: TGCGCCGGGTCTCCGACTAGCGGGGATCACCGGCGGTACTTC.

This clonotype was detected ten times or more. The chain carries TRBV5-1 and TRBJ2-3; tentatively, D is TRBD1 or TRBD2 (5 bases each). CDR3 length equals 17 residues. Germline CDR1 is SGHRS and CDR2 is YFSETQ. V dropped 0 bases and J dropped 4 bases, with 18 bases sitting between them. CDR3 sequence (DNA): TGCGCCAGCAGCTTGGAGGGGACCCGTGGTGGCCCAGATACGCAGTATTTT. Its protein is CASSLEGTRGGPDTQYF.

This clonotype was counted between two and nine times. This rearrangement joins TRBV5-1 to TRBJ2-7; TRBD1 matches at 7 bases. Losses at the gene ends were 4 bases for V and 1 base for J; bases not matched to a gene: 11. In germline, CDR1 is SGHRS, CDR2 YFSETQ. The CDR3 has 16 residues. Written as DNA, the CDR3 is TGCGCCAGCAGCCCCTCGACAGGGCAGCGGTCCTACGAGCAGTACTTC. Its translation is CASSPSTGQRSYEQYF.

Many counts were recorded for this clonotype. The V call is TRBV29-1, the J call TRBJ1-2, with a possible D match to TRBD1 (6 bases). Germline CDR1 and CDR2: SQVTM and ANQGSEA. CDR3 length: 14 amino acids. V was trimmed by 4 bases and J by 5 bases, leaving 17 bases between them. CDR3 loop: CSVGPDGTSYGYTF. The CDR3 DNA sequence: TGCAGCGTTGGGCCGGACGGGACATCGTATGGCTACACCTTC.

This clonotype was seen a handful of times. The chain has TRBV7-9 and TRBJ2-5; the D is unclear. V gave up 4 bases and J gave up 2 bases, with 17 bases separating them. CDR1 and CDR2 (germline): SEHNR, FQNEAQ (reference sequence). The CDR3 extends over 16 amino acids. As DNA, the CDR3 is TGTGCCAGCAGCTCCCCACCGGGCCACCCGCAAGAGACCCAGTACTTC. Its protein product is CASSSPPGHPQETQYF.

This clonotype was recorded many times. The chain is built from TRBV5-1 and TRBJ2-7, with 9 bases that match TRBD1. Germline V CDR1 and CDR2: SGHRS, YFSETQ. This CDR3 has 16 amino acids. V shed 3 bases and J 4 bases; nucleotides not matched to a gene: 11. The CDR3 bases are TGCGCCAGCAGCTGGGACAGGGTTCCAGGGGGGTACGAGCAGTACTTC. Amino acids: CASSWDRVPGGYEQYF. Looking up the rest from reference TRBV5-1 and TRBJ2-7 gives the full variable domain: KAGVTQTPRYLIKTRGQQVTLSCSPISGHRSVSWYQQTPGQGLQFLFEYFSETQRNKGNFPGRFSGRQFSNSRSEMNVSTLELGDSALYLCASSWDRVPGGYEQYFGPGTRLTVT.

This clonotype appeared many times. The V call is TRBV5-1, the J call TRBJ2-7, with D unclear. The CDR3 has 15 amino acids. Trimming cost V 4 bases and J 5 bases, with 19 bases left between them. Per the germline V gene, CDR1 is SGHRS and CDR2 is YFSETQ. CDR3 residues: CASSLRESGIHEQYF. The CDR3 nucleotides read TGCGCCAGCAGCCTGAGAGAGTCAGGTATCCACGAGCAGTACTTC. Using reference TRBV5-1 and TRBJ2-7 for the parts outside the CDR3, the full variable domain is KAGVTQTPRYLIKTRGQQVTLSCSPISGHRSVSWYQQTPGQGLQFLFEYFSETQRNKGNFPGRFSGRQFSNSRSEMNVSTLELGDSALYLCASSLRESGIHEQYFGPGTRLTVT.